These T cell receptor beta chains were read from a single sample in a study of blood T cells in healthy people across ages. TCRdb itself ran the 5' RACE reads through MiXCR, one entry per CDR3 protein. The sample lists about 290,000 distinct CDR3 sequences, 27% seen once, with roughly 28% in the top ten. The sample consisted of blood. These receptors were taken from a woman between 65 and 79 years old in good health. The CDR3 runs from the conserved cysteine through the conserved F or W. The order of the fields is CDR3 protein, CDR3 DNA, D gene, V gene, clone size, J gene. A D gene is named only where the DNA matches it firmly. Expanded clones get a size class; other rows say once, few or many, or leave the size out.

CDR3 protein: CASSAGSIYGYTF
CDR3 DNA: TGTGCCAGCAGCGCCGGGTCTATCTATGGCTACACCTTC
D gene: NA
V gene: TRBV9
clone size: few
J gene: TRBJ1-2

CDR3 protein: CSAMDNPGLAGNEQFF
CDR3 DNA: TGCAGTGCTATGGACAATCCGGGACTAGCTGGTAATGAGCAGTTCTTC
D gene: TRBD2
V gene: TRBV20-1
clone size: few
J gene: TRBJ2-1

CDR3 protein: CATSKETGPYEQYF
CDR3 DNA: TGTGCCACCAGCAAGGAGACAGGGCCATACGAGCAGTACTTC
D gene: TRBD1
V gene: TRBV15
clone size: NA
J gene: TRBJ2-7

CDR3 protein: CASSDQGAWNYGYTF
CDR3 DNA: TGTGCCAGCTCAGATCAGGGGGCGTGGAACTATGGCTACACCTTC
D gene: TRBD1
V gene: TRBV18
clone size: few
J gene: TRBJ1-2

CDR3 protein: CSARDPVRNTEAFF
CDR3 DNA: TGCAGTGCTAGAGATCCGGTGAGGAACACTGAAGCTTTCTTT
D gene: NA
V gene: TRBV20-1
clone size: few
J gene: TRBJ1-1

CDR3 protein: CASSRDSGNQPQHF
CDR3 DNA: TGTGCCAGCAGCCGGGACAGTGGGAATCAGCCCCAGCATTTT
D gene: TRBD1
V gene: TRBV3-1
clone size: few
J gene: TRBJ1-5

CDR3 protein: CASTSGALDEKLFF
CDR3 DNA: TGTGCCAGCACCTCGGGAGCGTTGGATGAAAAACTGTTTTTT
D gene: NA
V gene: TRBV28
clone size: many
J gene: TRBJ1-4

CDR3 protein: CASSQAALLQNIQYF
CDR3 DNA: TGCGCCAGCAGCCAAGCGGCCCTATTGCAAAACATTCAGTACTTC
D gene: NA
V gene: TRBV4-1
clone size: few
J gene: TRBJ2-4

CDR3 protein: CATSREGGIYNEQFF
CDR3 DNA: TGTGCCACCAGCAGAGAGGGCGGGATCTACAATGAGCAGTTCTTC
D gene: NA
V gene: TRBV15
clone size: few
J gene: TRBJ2-1

CDR3 protein: CASSARDALRETQYF
CDR3 DNA: TGCGCCAGCAGTGCCCGGGACGCTCTCCGGGAGACCCAGTACTTC
D gene: NA
V gene: TRBV5-1
clone size: NA
J gene: TRBJ2-5

CDR3 protein: CASSSISQETQYF
CDR3 DNA: TGTGCCAGCAGCTCCATTAGCCAAGAGACCCAGTACTTC
D gene: NA
V gene: TRBV7-2
clone size: NA
J gene: TRBJ2-5

CDR3 protein: CASSLEGQGAREQYF
CDR3 DNA: TGCGCCAGCAGCTTGGAGGGACAGGGGGCGAGAGAGCAGTACTTC
D gene: TRBD1
V gene: TRBV5-1
clone size: NA
J gene: TRBJ2-7

CDR3 protein: CASSLINSPLHF
CDR3 DNA: TGTGCCAGCAGCTTGATCAATTCACCCCTCCACTTT
D gene: NA
V gene: TRBV7-2
clone size: NA
J gene: TRBJ1-6

CDR3 protein: CASSSGGRPYNEQFF
CDR3 DNA: TGTGCCAGCAGTTCTGGAGGAAGGCCCTACAATGAGCAGTTCTTC
D gene: NA
V gene: TRBV12-3/TRBV12-4
clone size: NA
J gene: TRBJ2-1

CDR3 protein: CASGREGGYTF
CDR3 DNA: TGTGCCAGCGGGAGGGAGGGTGGCTACACCTTC
D gene: NA
V gene: TRBV28
clone size: NA
J gene: TRBJ1-2

CDR3 protein: CATSDAQGADNQPQHF
CDR3 DNA: TGTGCCACCAGTGATGCACAGGGGGCGGACAATCAGCCCCAGCATTTT
D gene: TRBD1
V gene: TRBV24-1
clone size: many
J gene: TRBJ1-5

CDR3 protein: CASSGTGGRNTIYF
CDR3 DNA: TGTGCCAGCAGCGGTACAGGCGGACGAAACACCATATATTTT
D gene: NA
V gene: TRBV7-9
clone size: NA
J gene: TRBJ1-3

CDR3 protein: CASSLTGNGSPLHF
CDR3 DNA: TGTGCCAGCAGCTTAACAGGGAACGGATCACCCCTCCACTTT
D gene: NA
V gene: TRBV11-2
clone size: many
J gene: TRBJ1-6

CDR3 protein: CASSSGWLAGNEQFF
CDR3 DNA: TGCGCCAGCAGCTCGGGGTGGCTAGCGGGAAATGAGCAGTTCTTC
D gene: TRBD2
V gene: TRBV5-1
clone size: few
J gene: TRBJ2-1

CDR3 protein: CASSSDYPLGQTVRETQYF
CDR3 DNA: TGTGCCAGCAGTTCGGACTACCCCTTGGGACAGACTGTCCGGGAGACCCAGTACTTC
D gene: NA
V gene: TRBV12-3/TRBV12-4
clone size: few
J gene: TRBJ2-5

CDR3 protein: CSVQESGTYPYEQYF
CDR3 DNA: TGCAGCGTTCAGGAGTCCGGGACATACCCCTACGAGCAGTACTTC
D gene: NA
V gene: TRBV29-1
clone size: few
J gene: TRBJ2-7

CDR3 protein: CAISGREYNEQFF
CDR3 DNA: TGTGCCATCAGTGGGCGGGAGTACAATGAGCAGTTCTTC
D gene: TRBD2
V gene: TRBV10-3
clone size: NA
J gene: TRBJ2-1

CDR3 protein: CASSSGTRALEQYF
CDR3 DNA: TGTGCCAGCAGCTCCGGGACTAGGGCGTTGGAGCAGTACTTC
D gene: TRBD2
V gene: TRBV6-6
clone size: NA
J gene: TRBJ2-5

CDR3 protein: CASSPELYEQYF
CDR3 DNA: TGTGCCAGCAGCCCAGAACTCTACGAGCAGTACTTC
D gene: NA
V gene: TRBV28
clone size: NA
J gene: TRBJ2-7

CDR3 protein: CASSLGRGNEKLFF
CDR3 DNA: TGCGCCAGCAGCTTGGGACGGGGGAATGAAAAACTGTTTTTT
D gene: NA
V gene: TRBV5-1
clone size: many
J gene: TRBJ1-4

CDR3 protein: CASSLGVPDTQYF
CDR3 DNA: TGTGCCAGCAGCTTAGGCGTCCCAGATACGCAGTATTTT
D gene: NA
V gene: TRBV7-2
clone size: NA
J gene: TRBJ2-3

CDR3 protein: CSARTDEQYF
CDR3 DNA: TGCAGTGCTAGAACCGACGAGCAGTACTTC
D gene: NA
V gene: TRBV20-1
clone size: NA
J gene: TRBJ2-7

CDR3 protein: CSATIDKGGQPQHF
CDR3 DNA: TGCAGTGCTACAATCGACAAGGGGGGTCAGCCCCAGCATTTT
D gene: NA
V gene: TRBV20-1
clone size: NA
J gene: TRBJ1-5

CDR3 protein: CASSPRGQGAAGYGYTF
CDR3 DNA: TGTGCCAGCAGCCCCCGAGGACAGGGGGCGGCGGGCTATGGCTACACCTTC
D gene: TRBD1
V gene: TRBV9
clone size: few
J gene: TRBJ1-2

CDR3 protein: CASSDPLAGVKVSYEQYF
CDR3 DNA: TGTGCCAGCAGTGACCCCCTAGCGGGGGTAAAGGTCTCCTACGAGCAGTACTTC
D gene: TRBD2
V gene: TRBV2
clone size: few
J gene: TRBJ2-7

CDR3 protein: CASWPGQGETQYF
CDR3 DNA: TGCGCCAGCTGGCCGGGGCAGGGCGAGACCCAGTACTTC
D gene: NA
V gene: TRBV5-1
clone size: NA
J gene: TRBJ2-5

CDR3 protein: CSATGASYTEAFF
CDR3 DNA: TGCAGTGCGACAGGGGCGTCCTACACTGAAGCTTTCTTT
D gene: TRBD1
V gene: TRBV29-1
clone size: NA
J gene: TRBJ1-1

CDR3 protein: CAISEGRDVYLQGTDTQYF
CDR3 DNA: TGTGCCATCAGTGAGGGACGGGACGTCTACCTTCAGGGAACAGATACGCAGTATTTT
D gene: NA
V gene: TRBV10-3
clone size: many
J gene: TRBJ2-3

CDR3 protein: CASSLAIGGSYNEQFF
CDR3 DNA: TGCGCCAGCAGCTTGGCCATAGGGGGTTCCTACAATGAGCAGTTCTTC
D gene: NA
V gene: TRBV5-1
clone size: once
J gene: TRBJ2-1

CDR3 protein: CASITQNEQYF
CDR3 DNA: TGTGCCAGCATTACACAAAACGAGCAGTACTTC
D gene: NA
V gene: TRBV27
clone size: NA
J gene: TRBJ2-7

CDR3 protein: CASSLLLGSNEQFF
CDR3 DNA: TGTGCCAGCAGTTTATTGCTAGGAAGCAATGAGCAGTTCTTC
D gene: NA
V gene: TRBV27
clone size: NA
J gene: TRBJ2-1

CDR3 protein: CASSQVGGTRRPEAFF
CDR3 DNA: TGTGCCAGCAGCCAAGTCGGGGGAACGCGACGGCCTGAAGCTTTCTTT
D gene: NA
V gene: TRBV3-1
clone size: NA
J gene: TRBJ1-1

CDR3 protein: CASSPLGPSGSSYNEQFF
CDR3 DNA: TGCGCCAGCAGCCCTCTCGGGCCTAGCGGGAGCTCCTACAATGAGCAGTTCTTC
D gene: TRBD2
V gene: TRBV4-1
clone size: NA
J gene: TRBJ2-1

CDR3 protein: CASSFGTAQNIQYF
CDR3 DNA: TGTGCCAGCAGCTTTGGGACAGCCCAAAACATTCAGTACTTC
D gene: TRBD1
V gene: TRBV5-6
clone size: few
J gene: TRBJ2-4

CDR3 protein: CASSGGDSYNEQFF
CDR3 DNA: TGTGCCAGCAGCGGGGGTGACTCCTACAATGAGCAGTTCTTC
D gene: NA
V gene: TRBV28
clone size: few
J gene: TRBJ2-1

CDR3 protein: CASSYFGGTFF
CDR3 DNA: TGTGCCAGCAGTTACTTTGGGGGAACGTTCTTC
D gene: NA
V gene: TRBV6-5
clone size: few
J gene: TRBJ2-1

CDR3 protein: CASSSGAYNSPLHF
CDR3 DNA: TGTGCCAGCAGTTCAGGGGCTTATAATTCACCCCTCCACTTT
D gene: NA
V gene: TRBV12-3/TRBV12-4
clone size: NA
J gene: TRBJ1-6

CDR3 protein: CAISDGDRQTDTQYF
CDR3 DNA: TGTGCCATCAGTGACGGGGACAGGCAAACAGATACGCAGTATTTT
D gene: TRBD1
V gene: TRBV10-3
clone size: few
J gene: TRBJ2-3

CDR3 protein: CASSQAPGLEQYF
CDR3 DNA: TGCGCCAGCAGCCAAGCCCCTGGACTGGAGCAGTACTTC
D gene: NA
V gene: TRBV4-3
clone size: NA
J gene: TRBJ2-5

CDR3 protein: CATSRGRDRVVGEAFF
CDR3 DNA: TGTGCCACCAGCAGAGGACGGGACCGCGTTGTGGGTGAAGCTTTCTTT
D gene: NA
V gene: TRBV15
clone size: NA
J gene: TRBJ1-1

CDR3 protein: CASTPGGSTDTQYF
CDR3 DNA: TGTGCCAGCACGCCCGGGGGTAGCACAGATACGCAGTATTTT
D gene: NA
V gene: TRBV6-6
clone size: NA
J gene: TRBJ2-3

CDR3 protein: CASSSRQGVGAEAFF
CDR3 DNA: TGTGCCAGCAGTTCCCGACAGGGCGTTGGAGCTGAAGCTTTCTTT
D gene: TRBD1
V gene: TRBV28
clone size: NA
J gene: TRBJ1-1

CDR3 protein: CASSLSGRDHYEQYF
CDR3 DNA: TGTGCCAGCAGTTTATCGGGGCGGGACCACTACGAGCAGTACTTC
D gene: NA
V gene: TRBV27
clone size: NA
J gene: TRBJ2-7

CDR3 protein: CASSDSGQGFHEQYF
CDR3 DNA: TGTGCCAGCAGCGACTCGGGACAGGGCTTCCACGAGCAGTACTTC
D gene: TRBD1
V gene: TRBV7-3
clone size: NA
J gene: TRBJ2-7

CDR3 protein: CASSAQASGEYEQYF
CDR3 DNA: TGCGCCAGCAGTGCCCAGGCTAGCGGGGAATACGAGCAGTACTTC
D gene: TRBD2
V gene: TRBV10-1
clone size: NA
J gene: TRBJ2-7

CDR3 protein: CASSHTGGEKLFF
CDR3 DNA: TGTGCCAGCAGCCATACGGGTGGGGAAAAACTGTTTTTT
D gene: NA
V gene: TRBV3-1
clone size: few
J gene: TRBJ1-4

CDR3 protein: CASSLEGLGLDTQYF
CDR3 DNA: TGCGCCAGCAGCTTGGAAGGCTTGGGGTTAGATACGCAGTATTTT
D gene: NA
V gene: TRBV5-1
clone size: NA
J gene: TRBJ2-3

CDR3 protein: CATSSRAGARSRTEAFF
CDR3 DNA: TGTGCCACCAGCAGCCGCGCCGGGGCCAGAAGCAGGACTGAAGCTTTCTTT
D gene: NA
V gene: TRBV15
clone size: few
J gene: TRBJ1-1

CDR3 protein: CASSVLGGTQPQHF
CDR3 DNA: TGTGCCAGCAGTGTGCTCGGGGGTACGCAGCCCCAGCATTTT
D gene: NA
V gene: TRBV2
clone size: NA
J gene: TRBJ1-5

CDR3 protein: CASRKDATTNEKLFF
CDR3 DNA: TGCGCCAGCAGAAAAGACGCCACAACTAATGAAAAACTGTTTTTT
D gene: NA
V gene: TRBV10-2
clone size: NA
J gene: TRBJ1-4

CDR3 protein: CASSQDFYSQETQYF
CDR3 DNA: TGCGCCAGCAGCCAAGATTTTTACTCACAAGAGACCCAGTACTTC
D gene: NA
V gene: TRBV4-1
clone size: few
J gene: TRBJ2-5

CDR3 protein: CASSLKGLAGGYEQYF
CDR3 DNA: TGTGCCAGCAGTTTAAAGGGACTAGCGGGAGGATACGAGCAGTACTTC
D gene: TRBD2
V gene: TRBV27
clone size: NA
J gene: TRBJ2-7

CDR3 protein: CASSWGRALGTDTQYF
CDR3 DNA: TGTGCCAGCAGCTGGGGGAGGGCCCTTGGCACAGATACGCAGTATTTT
D gene: TRBD2
V gene: TRBV12-3/TRBV12-4
clone size: NA
J gene: TRBJ2-3

CDR3 protein: CASSPPRGGLGEQYF
CDR3 DNA: TGTGCCAGCAGTCCACCCCGCGGAGGGTTGGGGGAGCAGTACTTC
D gene: NA
V gene: TRBV12-3/TRBV12-4
clone size: few
J gene: TRBJ2-7